The entry below describes one TCR beta chain. Sequencing used immunoSEQ multiplex PCR; TCRdb keeps in-frame clones, though not all of them. Here the sample spans 15,000 or so clones, over 85% being singletons. The CDR3 runs to 15 residues. The trim removed 5 bases at V and 2 bases at J, leaving 6 bases unmatched. The V gene's germline CDR1 is MDHEN and CDR2 SYDVKM. The entry originates in a study of T cell changes during pregnancy in multiple sclerosis. This TCR was recovered from a female donor in good health, enrolled as a control in a pregnancy study. V usage is TRBV28 and J usage is TRBJ2-1; 7 nucleotides agree with TRBD2. The starting material was peripheral blood, obtained in the second trimester of pregnancy. The chain's CDR3 is CASSTLGGTYNEQFF. The CDR3 coding sequence is TGTGCCAGCAGTACCCTGGGAGGGACCTACAATGAGCAGTTCTTC. Drawing the rest from reference TRBV28 and TRBJ2-1, the complete variable domain is DVKVTQSSRYLVKRTGEKVFLECVQDMDHENMFWYRQDPGLGLRLIYFSYDVKMKEKGDIPEGYSVSREKKERFSLILESASTNQTSMYLCASSTLGGTYNEQFFGPGTRLTVL.